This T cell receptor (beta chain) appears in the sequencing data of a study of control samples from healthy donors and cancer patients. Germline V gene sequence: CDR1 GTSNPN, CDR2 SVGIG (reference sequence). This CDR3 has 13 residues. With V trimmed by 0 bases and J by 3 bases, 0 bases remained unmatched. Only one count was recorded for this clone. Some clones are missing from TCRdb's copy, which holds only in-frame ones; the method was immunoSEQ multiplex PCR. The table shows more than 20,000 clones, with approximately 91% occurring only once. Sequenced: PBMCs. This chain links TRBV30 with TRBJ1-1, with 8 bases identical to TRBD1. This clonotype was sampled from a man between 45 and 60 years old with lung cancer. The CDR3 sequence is CAWSVQGDTEAFF. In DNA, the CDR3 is TGTGCCTGGAGTGTACAGGGGGACACTGAAGCTTTCTTT.